Each of the 25 T cell receptor beta chains below was sequenced from the same sample in a study of T-cell reconstitution after alpha-beta-depleted transplantation in children (dated by TCRdb to the mid-2010s). Receptor libraries were prepared by PCR. Sequenced using an Illumina HiSeq 2500. Molecular barcoding was employed in the preparation of TCR libraries, with unique molecular identifiers being used to normalize TCRbeta repertoire quantification. TCRdb reprocessing: public reads trimmed at Q25 with fastp, clones called with MiXCR, in-frame beta chains kept. Under each unique CDR3 protein, matching rows form one entry showing the most common genes and DNA. This sample gives around 300,000 distinct CDR3 sequences in total; less than 9.5% of them show up just once. Of the sample, about 8.2% is held by the ten largest clones. These receptors lack a known antigen. The treatment or condition tag for this specimen amounts to: allogeneic hematopoietic cell transplantation with graft depleted of TCRalphabeta T cells and CD19 B cells.

The research as a whole found: Over subsequent months, a decline in hyperexpanded clone frequencies was noted, and after one year, T-cell counts and TCRbeta diversity were mostly ascribed to newly produced T cells.

Sample: peripheral blood, taken 360 days after TCRalphabeta/CD19-depleted stem cell transplant. These receptor sequences come from a female patient between 2 and 15 years old who had a stem cell transplant for Fanconi anemia, so the T cells may come from the graft donor.

The chain uses TRBV6-2 or TRBV6-3 and TRBJ2-1; D is possibly TRBD2 (6 bases). This CDR3 spans 15 amino acids. CDR1 is MNHEY and CDR2 is SVGEGT in the germline V gene. Trimming cost V 6 bases and J 1 base, with 13 bases left between them. The CDR3 DNA is TGTGCCAGCAGCGCGGGGAGTCTTTCCTACAATGAGCAGTTCTTC. Protein: CASSAGSLSYNEQFF.

The chain recombines TRBV28 with TRBJ1-6, with D possibly matching TRBD1 (5 bases). V was clipped by 3 bases and J by 0 bases, with 15 bases between them. Germline V gives CDR1 MDHEN, CDR2 SYDVKM. The CDR3 spans 18 residues. The CDR3 here is CASSFGQSGSSYNSPLHF. CDR3 DNA: TGTGCCAGCAGTTTCGGGCAGTCAGGGAGCTCCTATAATTCACCCCTCCACTTT. Combining the CDR3 with reference TRBV28 and TRBJ1-6 gives the whole variable domain DVKVTQSSRYLVKRTGEKVFLECVQDMDHENMFWYRQDPGLGLRLIYFSYDVKMKEKGDIPEGYSVSREKKERFSLILESASTNQTSMYLCASSFGQSGSSYNSPLHFGNGTRLTVT.

This clonotype was counted a single time. The chain recombines TRBV29-1 with TRBJ1-1; D might be TRBD1 (5 bases). The germline gives CDR1 SQVTM, CDR2 ANQGSEA. CDR3 size: 13 residues. V lost 6 bases and J 1 base, leaving 12 bases between the germline ends. CDR3 in DNA: TGCAGCGTAGCCGGGACGGAGAACACTGAAGCTTTCTTT. As protein: CSVAGTENTEAFF. Filled out from reference TRBV29-1 and TRBJ1-1, the complete variable domain reads SAVISQKPSRDICQRGTSLTIQCQVDSQVTMMFWYRQQPGQSLTLIATANQGSEATYESGFVIDKFPISRPNLTFSTLTVSNMSPEDSSIYLCSVAGTENTEAFFGQGTRLTVV.

About this clonotype itself: Since a much larger clone is just one base distant, this may be a read error. This chain uses TRBV5-8 with TRBJ2-1; maybe TRBD2 (5 bases). The CDR3 has 15 amino acids. Germline V gene data show CDR1 as SGHTS and CDR2 as YDEGEE. DNA of the CDR3: TGTGCCAGCAGCTCCGGACTCAGCTCCTACAATGAGAAGTTCTTC. Its protein product is CASSSGLSSYNEKFF.

This clonotype was detected ten times or more. The chain carries TRBV29-1 and TRBJ2-7, with 7 bases lining up with TRBD2. Germline trimming cut 6 bases from V and 3 bases from J; bases unmatched to any gene: 2. Germline V CDR1 and CDR2: SQVTM, ANQGSEA. This CDR3 is built from 11 residues. The CDR3 nucleotides are TGCAGCGTGGGGAGGGACTACGAGCAGTACTTC. It yields the protein CSVGRDYEQYF.

This clonotype was seen repeatedly, ten times or more. V gene TRBV7-2 combines with J gene TRBJ1-5, with no clear D. Looked up from germline, CDR1 is SGHTA and CDR2 is FQGNSA. The length of the CDR3 is 13 residues. The V end was cut by 4 bases, the J end by 8 bases, with 12 bases between. The CDR3 DNA reads as TGTGCCAGCAGCTCCACGGGCCTCAAGCCCCAGCATTTT. Protein product: CASSSTGLKPQHF.

This clonotype was recorded at least ten times. CDR3 bases: TGTGCCAGCAGTGGGCGGGACACCGGGGAGCTGTTTTTT. Protein: CASSGRDTGELFF. J is TRBJ2-2 and V is TRBV6-1; tentatively, D is TRBD2 (5 bases). This CDR3 spans 13 amino acids. Trimming stripped 4 bases from V and 3 bases from J, with 6 bases between. Germline CDR1 and CDR2: MNHNS and SASEGT.

This clonotype has ten or more counts. The rearrangement uses TRBV15 and TRBJ2-7; D call uncertain. There are 15 residues in the CDR3. CDR1 is LNHNV, CDR2 YYDKDF, per germline (reference sequence). The V end lost 0 bases, the J end lost 2 bases, and 11 bases lay between the germline ends. CDR3 sequence (DNA): TGTGCCACCAGCAGAGATCGAAGCAGAACCTACGAGCAGTACTTC. Translated, it gives CATSRDRSRTYEQYF.

This clonotype appeared many times. V usage is TRBV20-1 and J usage is TRBJ2-7, with TRBD1 identical over 8 bases. The CDR3 covers 12 residues. Germline loops: CDR1 DFQATT, CDR2 SNEGSKA (reference sequence). The junction had 1 base not matched to a gene; V was cut back by 1 base and J by 5 bases. CDR3 DNA: TGCAGTGCTAGAGGGACAGGGAACGAGCAGTACGTC. Residues: CSARGTGNEQYV.

At least ten counts were recorded for this clonotype. The chain recombines TRBV10-3 with TRBJ2-3, with a weak D call TRBD2 (7 bases). Trimming removed 10 bases from V and 2 bases from J, with 16 bases in between. The CDR3 is 14 residues long. The V gene's germline CDR1 is ENHRY and CDR2 SYGVKD. CDR3 sequence reads: CASGEGGHTDTQYF. In DNA, the CDR3 is TGTGCCAGCGGGGAGGGGGGGCACACAGATACGCAGTATTTT.

This clonotype was counted many times. V is TRBV5-1 and J is TRBJ1-2; no reliable D call. Germline assignment: CDR1 SGHRS and CDR2 YFSETQ. The V end was cut by 5 bases, the J end by 6 bases, with 11 bases between. CDR3 length: 12 amino acids. The CDR3 DNA sequence: TGCGCCAGCAGGGGTGCTGACGATGGCTACACCTTC. This codes for CASRGADDGYTF. The full variable domain, rest sourced from reference TRBV5-1 and TRBJ1-2, is KAGVTQTPRYLIKTRGQQVTLSCSPISGHRSVSWYQQTPGQGLQFLFEYFSETQRNKGNFPGRFSGRQFSNSRSEMNVSTLELGDSALYLCASRGADDGYTFGSGTRLTVV.

This clonotype was seen many times. V and J are TRBV5-1 and TRBJ2-1; 10 nucleotides match TRBD2. Germline values: CDR1 SGHRS, CDR2 YFSETQ. This CDR3 has 17 amino acids. V trimming: 0 bases; J trimming: 5 bases; junction bases outside the gene matches: 8. The chain's CDR3 is CASSLAALAGADNEQFF. CDR3 bases: TGCGCCAGCAGCTTGGCGGCCCTAGCGGGAGCCGACAATGAGCAGTTCTTC.

The chain combines TRBV2 with TRBJ2-5; TRBD2 aligns across 11 bases. J lost 7 bases, V lost 8 bases, and 12 bases had no gene match. Germline CDR1 is SNHLY and CDR2 is FYNNEI. The CDR3 is made up of 15 amino acids. This chain's CDR3 is CASVGLAGSGGTQYF. CDR3 nucleotides: TGTGCCAGCGTCGGACTAGCGGGCTCGGGTGGGACCCAGTACTTC.

This clonotype was recorded at least ten times. The chain carries TRBV7-9 and TRBJ2-7; D remains unclear. The germline V gene encodes CDR1 SEHNR and CDR2 FQNEAQ (reference sequence). The CDR3 is 10 amino acids. The CDR3 reads CASSPRIGEV. CDR3 coding DNA: TGTGCCAGCAGCCCTCGCATCGGCGAGGTC.

This clonotype was observed a handful of times. J is TRBJ1-4 and V is TRBV5-1; TRBD1 agrees at 7 bases. The CDR3 totals 14 residues. Unmatched junction bases numbered 9, after V lost 5 bases and J lost 8 bases. Germline V gene sequence: CDR1 SGHRS, CDR2 YFSETQ. The CDR3 loop reads CASRLQGTREKLFF. The CDR3 DNA sequence: TGCGCCAGCAGATTACAGGGGACGAGGGAAAAACTGTTTTTT.

This clonotype has more than one count but fewer than ten. The rearrangement uses TRBV6-5 and TRBJ1-2; the D gene is possibly TRBD1 (6 bases). V was pared by 6 bases and J by 0 bases, with 14 bases between. The CDR3 contains 15 residues. CDR1 and CDR2 from the germline V gene are MNHEY and SVGAGI. The CDR3 bases are TGTGCCAGCAGCCGACCGGGACAAGCTAACTATGGCTACACCTTC. Translated: CASSRPGQANYGYTF.

The table lists this clonotype with a few counts. The V gene is TRBV4-2, the J gene TRBJ2-1; 12 nucleotides match TRBD2. CDR3 length equals 13 residues. V shed 4 bases and J 10 bases; nucleotides not matched to a gene: 2. Germline V gene lookup returns CDR1 LGHNA and CDR2 YNFKEQ. As DNA, the CDR3 is TGTGCCAGCAGCCCCGGACTAGCGGGGGAGCAGTTCTTC. Translation: CASSPGLAGEQFF.

This clonotype has at least ten counts. This sequence joins TRBV11-2 and TRBJ1-1; perhaps TRBD1 as D (6 bases). Trimming cost V 5 bases and J 5 bases, with 12 bases left between them. CDR1 and CDR2 (germline): SGHAT, FQNNGV. This CDR3 comprises 13 residues. As DNA, the CDR3 is TGTGCCAGCAGCGCTAACAGGGAAACTGAAGCTTTCTTT. Encoded protein: CASSANRETEAFF.

A single count supports this clonotype. This chain connects TRBV10-3 to TRBJ1-5; D is perhaps TRBD1 (5 bases). CDR1 is ENHRY and CDR2 is SYGVKD in the germline V gene. The CDR3 totals 14 residues. The V end was cut by 4 bases, the J end by 4 bases, with 11 bases between. The CDR3, as DNA: TGTGCCATCAGTGCCGCCGGGGGGAATCAGCCCCAGCATTTT. This gives the protein CAISAAGGNQPQHF.

The sample holds many counts of this clonotype. The chain is built from TRBV29-1 and TRBJ1-1, with TRBD1 matching 7 bases. Trimming cost V 0 bases and J 11 bases; bases outside gene matches: 9. The CDR3 runs 13 residues. The V gene's germline CDR1 is SQVTM and CDR2 ANQGSEA. The CDR3 is CSVEDQTGLEAFF. The CDR3 region has the DNA TGCAGCGTTGAAGACCAGACAGGGCTGGAGGCTTTCTTT.

This chain joins TRBV6-1 and TRBJ1-2; D unresolved. Trimming left V 4 bases short and J 4 bases short, with 10 bases between. The CDR3 has 13 residues. Looked up from germline, CDR1 is MNHNS and CDR2 is SASEGT. Here the CDR3 DNA reads TGTGCCAGCAGTGTAGGGCAGAGCTATGGCTACACCTTC. Translated: CASSVGQSYGYTF.

Ten or more counts support this clonotype. The gene calls are TRBV5-1 and TRBJ2-7, with D possibly being TRBD1 (5 bases). This CDR3 spans 15 amino acids. Germline CDR1 is SGHRS and CDR2 is YFSETQ. Trimming left V 0 bases short and J 4 bases short, with 14 bases between. The CDR3 DNA reads TGCGCCAGCAGCTTGGAGGGTGTGACAGTTTACGAGCAGTACTTC. Its protein product is CASSLEGVTVYEQYF.

This clonotype has ten or more counts. J is TRBJ2-1 and V is TRBV20-1, with D possibly TRBD2 on 6 matching bases. Germline V lookup: CDR1 DFQATT, CDR2 SNEGSKA (reference sequence). V was clipped by 3 bases and J by 5 bases, with 8 bases between them. CDR3 length: 12 residues. The CDR3 loop is CSASTGDNEQFF. The DNA of the CDR3 is TGCAGTGCTAGCACGGGGGACAATGAGCAGTTCTTC.

The chain employs TRBV18 and TRBJ2-3; TRBD1 is a possible D gene (7 bases). CDR3 length: 17 residues. The V end was cut by 2 bases, the J end by 6 bases, with 21 bases between. Germline values: CDR1 KGHSH, CDR2 LQKENI. The CDR3 loop is CASSPSRGASLGDTQYF. CDR3 bases: TGTGCCAGCTCACCAAGCAGGGGGGCGAGCCTTGGGGATACGCAGTATTTT. Supplemented by reference TRBV18 and TRBJ2-3, the full variable domain reads NAGVMQNPRHLVRRRGQEARLRCSPMKGHSHVYWYRQLPEEGLKFMVYLQKENIIDESGMPKERFSAEFPKEGPSILRIQQVVRGDSAAYFCASSPSRGASLGDTQYFGPGTRLTVL.

In its sample, this clonotype was seen many times. The chain links TRBV20-1 to TRBJ1-1; a weak D match, TRBD1 (6 bases). Germline V CDR1 and CDR2: DFQATT, SNEGSKA (reference sequence). Trimming cost V 3 bases and J 5 bases, with 13 bases left between them. The CDR3 has 13 amino acids. CDR3 protein: CSARQGLGTEAFF. CDR3 bases: TGCAGTGCTAGGCAGGGGTTGGGGACTGAAGCTTTCTTT.